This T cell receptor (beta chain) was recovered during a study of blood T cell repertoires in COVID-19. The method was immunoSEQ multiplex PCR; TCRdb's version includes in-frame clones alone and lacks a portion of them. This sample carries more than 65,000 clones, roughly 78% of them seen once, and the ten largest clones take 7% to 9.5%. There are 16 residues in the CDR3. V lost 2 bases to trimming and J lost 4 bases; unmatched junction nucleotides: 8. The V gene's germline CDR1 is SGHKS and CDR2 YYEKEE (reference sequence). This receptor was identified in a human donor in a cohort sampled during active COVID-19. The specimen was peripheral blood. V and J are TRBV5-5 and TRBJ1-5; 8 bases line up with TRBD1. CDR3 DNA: TGTGCCAGCAGCTTTGTGACAGGGGTCGCAAATCAGCCCCAGCATTTT. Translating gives CASSFVTGVANQPQHF.